These 3 T cell receptor beta chains were sequenced from one sample in a study of blood T cell repertoires in COVID-19. The data were produced by immunoSEQ multiplex PCR, yet TCRdb's version contains in-frame clones alone and is incomplete. The sample yields 150,000 to 200,000 clones, under 90% seen once. Sequencing was performed on peripheral blood. All receptors come from a woman in her seventies with COVID-19, enrolled during active disease.

The J gene is TRBJ2-3, the V gene TRBV6-4, with D possibly being TRBD2 (6 bases). The V end lost 3 bases, the J end lost 8 bases, and 9 bases lay between the germline ends. The length of the CDR3 is 12 residues. CDR1 MRHNA and CDR2 SNTAGT come from the germline V gene. The CDR3 coding sequence is TGTGCCAGCAGTGAGGGGGGAGGTACGCAGTATTTT. It translates to CASSEGGGTQYF.

The rearrangement uses TRBV5-6 and TRBJ1-1; 12 bases are shared with TRBD1. V shed 4 bases, J shed 3 bases, and the junction held 7 bases outside the gene matches. In germline, CDR1 is SGHDT, CDR2 YYEEEE. The CDR3 loop spans 16 amino acids. The CDR3, as DNA: TGTGCCAGCAGCGTGGGACAGGGGGCCGGATACACTGAAGCTTTCTTT. Its protein product is CASSVGQGAGYTEAFF. Based on the CDR3 plus reference TRBV5-6 and TRBJ1-1, the full variable domain is DAGVTQSPTHLIKTRGQQVTLRCSPKSGHDTVSWYQQALGQGPQFIFQYYEEEERQRGNFPDRFSGHQFPNYSSELNVNALLLGDSALYLCASSVGQGAGYTEAFFGQGTRLTVV.

The chain uses TRBV7-3 and TRBJ2-3; the D gene is possibly TRBD1 (6 bases). The germline gives CDR1 SGHTA, CDR2 FQGTGA. The V and J ends lost 5 bases and 6 bases respectively, with 12 bases between them. The CDR3 length is 13 residues. Here the CDR3 DNA reads TGTGCCAGCAGCCCAACAGGGTTGGATACGCAGTATTTT. It codes for CASSPTGLDTQYF.